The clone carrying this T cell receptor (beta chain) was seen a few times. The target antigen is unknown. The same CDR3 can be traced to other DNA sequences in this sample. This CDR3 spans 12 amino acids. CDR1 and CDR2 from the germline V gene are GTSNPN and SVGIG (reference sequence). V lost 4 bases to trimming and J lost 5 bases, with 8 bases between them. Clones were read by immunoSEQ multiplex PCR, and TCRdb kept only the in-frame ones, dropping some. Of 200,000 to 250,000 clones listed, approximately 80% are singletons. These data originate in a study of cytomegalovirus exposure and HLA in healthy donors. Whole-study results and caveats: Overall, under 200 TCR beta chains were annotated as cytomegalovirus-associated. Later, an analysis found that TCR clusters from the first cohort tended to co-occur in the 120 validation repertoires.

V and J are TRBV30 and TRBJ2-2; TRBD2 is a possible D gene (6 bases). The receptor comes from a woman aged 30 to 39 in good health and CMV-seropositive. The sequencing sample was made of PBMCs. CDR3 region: CAWNGGTGELFF. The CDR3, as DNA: TGTGCCTGGAATGGAGGGACCGGGGAGCTGTTTTTT. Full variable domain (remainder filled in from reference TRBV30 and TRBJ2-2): SQTIHQWPATLVQPVGSPLSLECTVEGTSNPNLYWYRQAAGRGLQLLFYSVGIGQISSEVPQNLSASRPQDRQFILSSKKLLLSDSGFYLCAWNGGTGELFFGEGSRLTVL.